The TCR beta chain under discussion was sequenced for a study of identical twins. Template switching added a universal primer site, and cDNA bore unique molecular identifiers. TCRdb re-called the 5' RACE reads through MiXCR, storing one row per CDR3 protein. The sample contains more than 600,000 distinct CDR3 sequences, 18% of which appear only once. This CDR3 contains 15 residues. Per germline, CDR1 MNHEY and CDR2 SVGAGI. V lost 2 bases to trimming and J lost 2 bases; unmatched junction nucleotides: 6. This clonotype was picked up a small number of times. In addition, the sample was reused for a study of T cells expressing NK-cell markers.

The receptor comes from a woman aged 18-29 years in good health. This chain uses TRBV6-5 with TRBJ2-7; 7 nucleotides line up with TRBD2. Sequenced sample: PBMCs. This CDR3 is CASSYVAGAAYEQYF. In DNA, the CDR3 is TGTGCCAGCAGTTACGTGGCGGGAGCCGCCTACGAGCAGTACTTC.